Detailed here is one T cell receptor beta chain. What this receptor recognizes is not known. Per-base qualities were not stored, and no clone one base away is much larger. V is reduced by 3 bases and J by 5 bases, leaving a spacing of 14 bases between them. The CDR3 covers 13 residues, taking in both the cysteine and the phenylalanine. Of all the DNA, just the CDR3 is kept, 39 bases in frame from base 1. From a lookup of the germline V gene, CDR1 and CDR2 are SQVTM and ANQGSEA. The library was prepared using the immunoSEQ multiplex PCR assay. The table was pulled from immuneACCESS by TCRdb, which kept in-frame rearrangements only. Such tables lose some clones; where checked, under half of the loss comes from unresolved V genes, and the rest has no known cause. The sample table shows more than 95,000 clones, and around 96% are seen once. The ten largest clones capture 0.2% to 0.25% of the sample. This entry comes from a study of technical replicates of blood from several donors (dated by TCRdb to the late 2010s).

The rearranged segments are TRBV29-1 and TRBJ2-7; TRBD2 is possibly the D segment (5 matching bases). Material for sequencing was T cells isolated from PBMCs. This clonotype was obtained from a human donor in good health. Here is the DNA: TGCAGCGTTGACGGGGAGAAGGTCCACGAGCAGTACTTC. Its amino acids are CSVDGEKVHEQYF.